The next 19 T cell receptor beta chains were all read from a single sample in a study of shared clonotypes between healthy human individuals. Profiled with immunoSEQ multiplex PCR; TCRdb holds only in-frame clones, not every one. This table has roughly 2 million clones, approximately 94% appearing once. Sequencing was performed on naive CD4+ T cells sorted from blood. Sample subset: CD45RA+ positively selected. The receptors shown here come from a man between 18 and 35 years old in good health.

The chain employs TRBV10-3 and TRBJ2-2; 8 bases agree with TRBD2. CDR1 is ENHRY and CDR2 is SYGVKD in the germline V gene. The ends lost 7 bases at V and 0 bases at J; junction bases unmatched: 10. This CDR3 is 17 amino acids long. The CDR3 bases are TGTGCCATCACCCCCCGTAGCGGGACCCCGAACACCGGGGAGCTGTTTTTT. Residues: CAITPRSGTPNTGELFF.

This rearrangement joins TRBV10-1 to TRBJ1-1; TRBD1 matches 8 bases. The ends lost 3 bases at V and 5 bases at J; junction bases unmatched: 5. This CDR3 is 14 amino acids long. CDR1 and CDR2 (germline): WNHNN, SYGVQD (reference sequence). CDR3 region: CASSDQTGVTEAFF. For the CDR3, the DNA is TGCGCCAGCAGTGACCAGACAGGGGTAACTGAAGCTTTCTTT.

This clone was observed a handful of times. The rearrangement links TRBV30 to TRBJ1-3; D remains unclear. Germline values: CDR1 GTSNPN, CDR2 SVGIG (reference sequence). Trimming shortened V by 5 bases and J by 8 bases, and 13 bases separated the two germline ends. The CDR3 contains 12 residues. DNA for the CDR3: TGTGCCTGGGAGAGTGGAGTTTACACCATATATTTT. Translated: CAWESGVYTIYF.

The chain couples TRBV7-9 to TRBJ1-4, with D unresolved. There are 14 residues in the CDR3. Trimming took off 6 bases at V and 0 bases at J, with 8 bases between the two ends. The germline V gene has CDR1 SEHNR and CDR2 FQNEAQ (reference sequence). The CDR3 sequence: CASRTSATNEKLFF. CDR3 bases: TGTGCCAGCAGGACCAGTGCAACTAATGAAAAACTGTTTTTT.

This clone appeared once. The rearrangement links TRBV6-6 to TRBJ2-3; TRBD2 matches 9 bases. Looked up from germline, CDR1 is MNHNY and CDR2 is SVGAGI (reference sequence). This CDR3 is 16 amino acids long. J lost 4 bases, V lost 5 bases, and 10 bases had no gene match. Here the CDR3 DNA reads TGTGCCAGCAGTGCAAATAGCGGGAGCTCCGCAGATACGCAGTATTTT. Its protein is CASSANSGSSADTQYF.

The chain joins TRBV6-1 to TRBJ1-5; 8 positions agree with TRBD1. The CDR3 contains 15 residues. Germline trimming cut 6 bases from V and 5 bases from J; bases unmatched to any gene: 9. Germline V gene sequence: CDR1 MNHNS, CDR2 SASEGT. The CDR3 loop reads CASRKSTTGDQPQHF. The CDR3 DNA follows: TGTGCCAGCAGAAAGTCCACGACAGGGGATCAGCCCCAGCATTTT.

The CDR3 reads CASSLGRGLASTDTQYF. CDR3 DNA sequence: TGTGCCAGCAGCTTAGGTCGGGGACTAGCGAGCACAGATACGCAGTATTTT. This chain uses TRBV7-2 with TRBJ2-3; 10 bases map to TRBD2. This CDR3 contains 17 residues. V gave up 1 base and J gave up 0 bases; unmatched junction bases: 4. CDR1 SGHTA and CDR2 FQGNSA come from the germline V gene.

CDR3 DNA sequence: TGTGCCAGCAGCCCCCCCGGGAGAGCCTCTGGAAACACCATATATTTT. Its translation: CASSPPGRASGNTIYF. This chain links TRBV7-9 with TRBJ1-3; D is undetermined. Trimming removed 5 bases at V and 0 bases at J, with 14 bases between. The germline V gene has CDR1 SEHNR and CDR2 FQNEAQ (reference sequence). This CDR3 is 16 amino acids long.

The rearrangement uses TRBV19 and TRBJ2-5; D possibly corresponds to TRBD1 (6 bases). The CDR3 length is 14 residues. The ends were cut back, 3 bases at V and 6 bases at J, with 14 bases in the middle. CDR1 is LNHDA, CDR2 SQIVND, per germline (reference sequence). CDR3 loop: CASSIIGGGKTQYF. The CDR3 bases are TGTGCCAGTAGTATTATTGGGGGCGGAAAGACCCAGTACTTC.

The chain uses TRBV5-4 and TRBJ2-2, with a weak D call TRBD1 (6 bases). The CDR3 is 16 amino acids. Germline lookup yields CDR1 SGHNT and CDR2 YYREEE (reference sequence). V dropped 7 bases and J dropped 4 bases, with 20 bases sitting between them. The CDR3 sequence: CASEQWGRDRTGELFF. Here the CDR3 DNA reads TGTGCCAGCGAACAGTGGGGGCGAGATCGCACCGGGGAGCTGTTTTTT.

The gene calls are TRBV5-8 and TRBJ2-7, with 13 nucleotides matching TRBD2. Germline lookup yields CDR1 SGHTS and CDR2 YDEGEE. The trim removed 3 bases at V and 3 bases at J, leaving 3 bases unmatched. The CDR3 length is 15 residues. The CDR3: CASSYGTSGVYEQYF. Written as DNA, the CDR3 is TGTGCCAGCAGCTACGGGACTAGCGGGGTCTACGAGCAGTACTTC.

Concerning this clone itself: This sample also contains other DNA sequences that code for the same CDR3. The V and J genes are TRBV19 and TRBJ2-7; D possibly corresponds to TRBD2 (5 bases). The length of the CDR3 is 11 residues. V lost 5 bases, J lost 5 bases, and 7 bases lay in between. The germline gives CDR1 LNHDA, CDR2 SQIVND (reference sequence). CDR3 sequence reads: CASSSRDEQYF. The DNA of the CDR3 is TGTGCCAGTAGTTCGAGGGACGAGCAGTACTTC.

This clone appeared a few times. The genes are TRBV7-2 and TRBJ1-5; D may be TRBD1 (6 bases). The CDR3 contains 16 residues. Germline V gene sequence: CDR1 SGHTA, CDR2 FQGNSA. The V end lost 5 bases, the J end lost 4 bases, and 18 bases lay between the germline ends. The CDR3 coding sequence is TGTGCCAGCAGCCCCCAGGATGGACAGCCGAATCAGCCCCAGCATTTT. The encoded protein is CASSPQDGQPNQPQHF.

The V and J genes are TRBV5-1 and TRBJ2-5; no definite D call. This CDR3 spans 14 amino acids. From germline, CDR1 is SGHRS and CDR2 YFSETQ. V lost 0 bases and J 2 bases, leaving 8 bases between the germline ends. The CDR3 region is CASSLGTRQETQYF. In nucleotides, the CDR3 is TGCGCCAGCAGCTTGGGTACACGACAAGAGACCCAGTACTTC.

The chain links TRBV5-1 to TRBJ1-4; the D is unclear. This CDR3 comprises 14 residues. The V gene's germline CDR1 is SGHRS and CDR2 YFSETQ. V lost 2 bases and J 5 bases, leaving 10 bases between the germline ends. The CDR3 nucleotides read TGCGCCAGCAGCTTTGCACAGCCCAATGAAAAACTGTTTTTT. It translates to CASSFAQPNEKLFF.

The V call is TRBV19, the J call TRBJ1-2, with D possibly matching TRBD1 (5 bases). Germline V gives CDR1 LNHDA, CDR2 SQIVND (reference sequence). The CDR3 has 13 residues. V was shortened by 9 bases and J by 4 bases, with 15 bases between the two germline ends. The CDR3 reads CASSRGAPYGYTF. The CDR3 nucleotides read TGTGCCAGCAGCCGTGGGGCTCCCTATGGCTACACCTTC.

As to this clone: Different DNA sequences within this sample yield the same CDR3. The chain is built from TRBV18 and TRBJ1-5, with a possible D match to TRBD1 (6 bases). The germline CDR1 and CDR2 sequences are KGHSH and LQKENI. The CDR3 spans 13 residues. V was clipped by 3 bases and J by 5 bases, with 8 bases between them. CDR3 bases: TGTGCCAGCTCACCGGAGGGGGATCAGCCCCAGCATTTT. Amino acids: CASSPEGDQPQHF.

The V and J genes are TRBV4-3 and TRBJ2-7; 9 bases agree with TRBD1. This CDR3 region has 16 residues. Germline CDR1 and CDR2: LGHNA and YSLEER. J lost 4 bases, V lost 0 bases, and 7 bases had no gene match. CDR3 amino acids: CASSQDLGTGTYEQYF. The CDR3 DNA reads TGCGCCAGCAGCCAAGATCTGGGGACAGGGACGTACGAGCAGTACTTC.

This clone came up once. The chain is built from TRBV5-1 and TRBJ2-2; D remains unclear. This CDR3 contains 17 residues. V was clipped by 9 bases and J by 6 bases, with 27 bases between them. Germline loops: CDR1 SGHRS, CDR2 YFSETQ. The CDR3 here is CATTTLGPPSNAGELFF. In DNA form, the CDR3 reads TGCGCCACCACAACATTGGGCCCTCCTTCCAACGCCGGGGAGCTGTTTTTT.